The rows below give T cell receptor beta chains drawn from one sample of a study of T-cell reconstitution after alpha-beta-depleted transplantation in children. One entry per CDR3 protein results from TCRdb running MiXCR on the PCR reads. The table lists around 500,000 distinct CDR3 sequences, about 23% of them singletons. The material sequenced was PBMCs, mostly from graft donor cells, taken 360 days after TCRalphabeta/CD19-depleted stem cell transplant. The source is a boy younger than two who had a stem cell transplant for acute myeloid leukemia, so the T cells may come from the graft donor. CDR3s include the opening cysteine and the closing phenylalanine or tryptophan. The D gene is left open where the match is weak. For some rows the clone size is stated as once, few or many, or as a class when expanded; others skip it.

D gene	clone size	V gene	J gene	CDR3 protein	CDR3 DNA
NA	many	TRBV29-1	TRBJ2-5	CSVVQQAQETQYF	TGCAGCGTTGTACAGCAGGCCCAAGAGACCCAGTACTTC
NA	few	TRBV27	TRBJ2-4	CASTSLLGNIQYF	TGTGCCAGCACCTCCTTATTGGGAAACATTCAGTACTTC
NA	once	TRBV11-1	TRBJ1-1	CASSPNRAWQWNTEAFF	TGTGCCAGCAGCCCCAACCGGGCGTGGCAATGGAACACTGAAGCTTTCTTT
NA	few	TRBV27	TRBJ2-5	CASSVSGHAGETQYF	TGTGCCAGCAGTGTCAGCGGCCACGCTGGGGAGACCCAGTACTTC
TRBD2	few	TRBV30	TRBJ2-5	CAWSVRAGGRAETQYF	TGTGCCTGGAGTGTACGGGCGGGGGGACGAGCAGAGACCCAGTACTTC
TRBD1	NA	TRBV6-5	TRBJ1-2	CASSYSNWDRGIITF	TGTGCCAGCAGTTACTCGAATTGGGACAGGGGGATTATCACCTTC
TRBD1	few	TRBV5-1	TRBJ1-3	CASSSGTGDYSGNTIYF	TGCGCCAGCAGCTCCGGGACAGGGGACTACTCTGGAAACACCATATATTTT
NA	few	TRBV4-1	TRBJ2-5	CASSQAGGETQYF	TGCGCCAGCAGCCAAGCAGGGGGGGAGACCCAGTACTTC
NA	many	TRBV20-1	TRBJ2-7	CSALLDGAGHEQYF	TGCAGTGCTCTACTCGACGGGGCTGGGCACGAGCAGTACTTC
NA	NA	TRBV15	TRBJ2-5	CATSRDRGEQETQYF	TGTGCCACCAGCAGAGACAGGGGGGAACAAGAGACCCAGTACTTC
TRBD2	few	TRBV7-6	TRBJ2-3	CASSPGTSGGAGDTQYF	TGTGCCAGCAGCCCCGGGACTAGCGGGGGGGCAGGAGATACGCAGTATTTT
NA	NA	TRBV12-3/TRBV12-4	TRBJ2-6	CASSPDGSLRSGANVLTF	TGTGCCAGCAGTCCTGACGGAAGTCTACGCTCTGGGGCCAACGTCCTGACTTTC
NA	NA	TRBV15	TRBJ1-5	CATSKGSGGNQPQHF	TGTGCCACCAGCAAAGGATCTGGAGGTAATCAGCCCCAGCATTTT
NA	NA	TRBV12-3/TRBV12-4	TRBJ2-1	CASSSLANEQFF	TGTGCCAGCAGTTCTTTAGCAAATGAGCAGTTCTTC
TRBD1	NA	TRBV25-1	TRBJ1-4	CASSEYGQAHEKLFF	TGTGCCAGCAGTGAATATGGACAGGCCCATGAAAAACTGTTTTTT
NA	many	TRBV12-3/TRBV12-4	TRBJ1-1	CASSLTPLGGGAFF	TGTGCCAGCAGTTTAACCCCCCTAGGAGGCGGAGCTTTCTTT
TRBD1	many	TRBV11-3	TRBJ2-7	CASSHRLGQVSYEQYF	TGTGCCAGCAGCCACCGCCTAGGACAGGTCTCCTACGAGCAGTACTTC
NA	NA	TRBV20-1	TRBJ1-5	CSASLKERRDQPQHF	TGCAGTGCTAGTCTCAAGGAAAGGAGGGATCAGCCCCAGCATTTT
NA	NA	TRBV9	TRBJ2-1	CASSVDLTASLYEQFF	TGTGCCAGCAGCGTAGATCTTACAGCCTCCTTATATGAGCAGTTCTTC
TRBD1	NA	TRBV6-2/TRBV6-3	TRBJ2-7	CASSFPGQGDYEQYF	TGTGCCAGCAGTTTTCCGGGACAGGGGGACTACGAGCAGTACTTC
NA	NA	TRBV12-3/TRBV12-4	TRBJ1-1	CASTLKGWTEAFF	TGTGCCAGCACCCTTAAGGGGTGGACTGAAGCTTTCTTT
NA	many	TRBV7-2	TRBJ2-7	CASSTSRDSYEQYF	TGTGCCAGCAGCACTAGCAGGGATTCCTACGAGCAGTACTTC
TRBD1	NA	TRBV7-2	TRBJ2-7	CASSLGQGNEQYF	TGTGCCAGCAGCTTAGGACAGGGGAACGAGCAGTACTTC
NA	few	TRBV6-5	TRBJ1-1	CASSYSGWGEAFF	TGTGCCAGCAGTTACTCAGGGTGGGGGGAAGCTTTCTTT
NA	NA	TRBV6-5	TRBJ1-6	CASGDSPLHF	TGTGCCAGCGGAGATTCACCCCTCCACTTT
NA	NA	TRBV6-5	TRBJ2-3	CASSYRDTDTQYF	TGTGCCAGCAGTTACCGAGACACAGATACGCAGTATTTT
TRBD1	many	TRBV20-1	TRBJ2-7	CSASPGTGYEQYF	TGCAGTGCTAGCCCTGGGACAGGCTACGAGCAGTACTTC
NA	few	TRBV4-3	TRBJ2-7	CASSPAGRPGAHEQYF	TGCGCCAGCAGCCCGGCGGGGAGGCCAGGGGCCCACGAGCAGTACTTC
TRBD1	few	TRBV14	TRBJ2-1	CASSRTTGDNEQFF	TGTGCCAGCAGCCGGACGACAGGGGACAATGAGCAGTTCTTC
TRBD1	many	TRBV29-1	TRBJ2-5	CSVDWDSDAGTQYF	TGCAGCGTTGATTGGGACAGCGACGCCGGGACCCAGTACTTC
NA	few	TRBV25-1	TRBJ1-4	CASSEYIRGAPLGANEKLFF	TGTGCCAGCAGTGAATATATAAGGGGGGCCCCCCTGGGAGCTAATGAAAAACTGTTTTTT
NA	many	TRBV12-3/TRBV12-4	TRBJ2-1	CASSSGTVQFF	TGTGCCAGCAGTTCCGGGACGGTGCAGTTCTTC
NA	NA	TRBV15	TRBJ2-4	CATSRGPLVGAKNIQYF	TGTGCCACCAGCAGAGGACCGCTTGTGGGAGCCAAAAACATTCAGTACTTC
NA	many	TRBV20-1	TRBJ2-1	CSARSQGNEQFF	TGCAGTGCTCGATCGCAGGGAAATGAGCAGTTCTTC
NA	few	TRBV24-1	TRBJ1-6	CATSEGSYNSPLHF	TGTGCCACCAGTGAGGGCAGCTATAATTCACCCCTCCACTTT
NA	few	TRBV7-9	TRBJ1-5	CASSLDTNSNQPQHF	TGTGCCAGCAGCCTGGACACAAATAGCAATCAGCCCCAGCATTTT
TRBD1	few	TRBV15	TRBJ2-2	CATGQGLGTGELFF	TGTGCCACCGGACAGGGGTTAGGGACCGGGGAGCTGTTTTTT
TRBD2	many	TRBV20-1	TRBJ2-1	CSARDLQRDDNEQFF	TGCAGTGCTAGAGATCTCCAGCGGGATGACAATGAGCAGTTCTTC
TRBD1	NA	TRBV20-1	TRBJ1-6	CSAPGQGMGNSPLHF	TGCAGTGCTCCAGGACAGGGGATGGGTAATTCACCCCTCCACTTT